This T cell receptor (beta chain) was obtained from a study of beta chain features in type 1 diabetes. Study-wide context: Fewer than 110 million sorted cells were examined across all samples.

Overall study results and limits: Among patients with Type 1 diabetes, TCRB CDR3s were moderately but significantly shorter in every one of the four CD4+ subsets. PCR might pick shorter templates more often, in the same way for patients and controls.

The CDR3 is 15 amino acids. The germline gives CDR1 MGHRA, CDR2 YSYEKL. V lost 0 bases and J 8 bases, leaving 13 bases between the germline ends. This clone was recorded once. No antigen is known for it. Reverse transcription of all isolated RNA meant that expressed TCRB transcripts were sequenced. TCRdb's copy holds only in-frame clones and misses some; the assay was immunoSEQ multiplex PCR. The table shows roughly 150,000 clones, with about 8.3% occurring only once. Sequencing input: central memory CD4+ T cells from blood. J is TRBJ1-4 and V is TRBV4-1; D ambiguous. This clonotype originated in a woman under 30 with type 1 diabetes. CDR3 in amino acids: CASSQEGHRQEKLFF. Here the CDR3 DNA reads TGCGCCAGCAGCCAAGAGGGCCACCGGCAGGAAAAACTGTTTTTT.